What follows are 27 T cell receptor beta chains derived from one specimen sequenced in a study of neurological immune-mediated disorders. Each CDR3 protein is one row after TCRdb ran MiXCR on the 5' RACE reads. The table records tens of thousands of distinct CDR3 sequences, under 5% of them present only once. Sequencing input: PBMCs. The receptor set was obtained from a man in his thirties or forties with multiple sclerosis.

V is TRBV12-3 or TRBV12-4 and J is TRBJ1-1; possible D gene TRBD1, 5 bases. Trimming cost V 5 bases and J 4 bases, with 14 bases left between them. CDR3 length equals 14 residues. CDR3 in amino acids: CASSPYTGSTEAFF. The DNA for the CDR3 is TGTGCCAGCAGTCCCTATACAGGTTCCACTGAAGCTTTCTTT.

The sample holds a few counts of this clonotype. The rearrangement uses TRBV6-6 and TRBJ1-2, with a weak D call TRBD1 (6 bases). Trimming left V 7 bases short and J 3 bases short, with 12 bases between. The CDR3 covers 13 residues. CDR1 is MNHNY and CDR2 is SVGAGI in the germline V gene (reference sequence). The CDR3 sequence: CASNLEGDYGYTF. CDR3 nucleotide sequence: TGTGCCAGCAACCTCGAGGGGGACTATGGCTACACCTTC.

The rearrangement uses TRBV20-1 and TRBJ2-1, with D unclear. V gave up 0 bases and J gave up 10 bases, with 19 bases separating them. This CDR3 has 15 amino acids. Per germline, CDR1 DFQATT and CDR2 SNEGSKA (reference sequence). The CDR3 loop is CSARDNRGPTGEQFF. The CDR3 nucleotides are TGCAGTGCTAGAGATAATCGCGGACCCACTGGGGAGCAGTTCTTC.

This clonotype was counted ten times or more. This rearrangement joins TRBV7-9 to TRBJ1-1; D may be TRBD1 (5 bases). This CDR3 has 13 amino acids. Germline CDR1 is SEHNR and CDR2 is FQNEAQ (reference sequence). With 4 bases removed from V and 1 base from J, the gap between germline ends came to 7 bases. In DNA form, the CDR3 reads TGTGCCAGCAGCTCACAGGAGAACACTGAAGCTTTCTTT. Translation: CASSSQENTEAFF.

For this clonotype: Given a much more abundant clone one base away, this may be a read error. The chain employs TRBV20-1 and TRBJ1-4; D call uncertain. V lost 5 bases, J lost 5 bases, and 12 bases lay in between. In germline, CDR1 is DFQATT, CDR2 SNEGSKA (reference sequence). This CDR3 has 13 residues. The CDR3 coding sequence is TGCAGTGCTTTAGGGTTAGAGAATGAAAAACTGTTTTTT. The encoded protein is CSALGLENEKLFF.

This clonotype was counted at least ten times. The chain has TRBV20-1 and TRBJ1-1; TRBD1 matches at 7 bases. Germline CDR1 is DFQATT and CDR2 is SNEGSKA (reference sequence). The ends lost 4 bases at V and 0 bases at J; junction bases unmatched: 5. The CDR3 loop spans 14 amino acids. The CDR3 spells CSAKVQGMNTEAFF. The CDR3 DNA is TGCAGTGCTAAAGTACAGGGGATGAACACTGAAGCTTTCTTT.

This clonotype was seen ten or more times. The chain has TRBV5-1 and TRBJ2-2; unclear D gene. The CDR3 sequence is 14 residues long. Germline loops: CDR1 SGHRS, CDR2 YFSETQ. Trimming took off 5 bases at V and 6 bases at J, with 14 bases between the two ends. The CDR3 here is CASRPGPKAGELFF. The CDR3 region has the DNA TGCGCCAGCAGACCGGGCCCAAAAGCCGGGGAGCTGTTTTTT.

This clonotype was observed at least ten times. This chain links TRBV5-1 with TRBJ2-1; 8 bases agree with TRBD1. Germline V gene lookup returns CDR1 SGHRS and CDR2 YFSETQ. CDR3 size: 15 residues. Trimming took 4 bases from V and 9 from J; bases not matched to a gene: 12. The CDR3 spells CASSTAGTGGREQFF. Written as DNA, the CDR3 is TGCGCCAGCAGCACAGCCGGGACAGGTGGCCGTGAGCAGTTCTTC.

Note on this clonotype: One end of the junction is discordant with germline, which a read error may explain. This chain connects TRBV10-2 to TRBJ1-5; D possibly corresponds to TRBD1 (6 bases). The CDR3 has 13 amino acids. CDR1 is WSHSY, CDR2 SAAADI, per germline. The CDR3 reads CASTVRGKEPQNF. CDR3 DNA: TGCGCCAGCACTGTCAGGGGAAAGGAGCCCCAGAATTTT.

There are many counts of this clonotype. The chain uses TRBV7-8 and TRBJ2-3; D gene unclear. Germline CDR1 and CDR2: SGHVS and FQNEAQ. The ends were cut back, 3 bases at V and 2 bases at J, with 12 bases in the middle. The CDR3 covers 15 residues. CDR3 sequence (DNA): TGTGCCAGCAGCTTTAAGCGATCCCCCACAGATACGCAGTATTTT. It translates to CASSFKRSPTDTQYF.

This clonotype was observed a handful of times. This rearrangement joins TRBV12-3 or TRBV12-4 to TRBJ2-2; possible D gene TRBD1, 5 bases. The CDR3 runs to 16 residues. The ends were cut back, 2 bases at V and 1 base at J, with 11 bases in the middle. CDR3 loop: CASSLRGGQNTGELFF. The CDR3, as DNA: TGTGCCAGCAGTTTAAGAGGCGGACAGAACACCGGGGAGCTGTTTTTT.

The genes are TRBV12-3 or TRBV12-4 and TRBJ1-1, with D maybe TRBD1 (6 bases). Trimming took off 3 bases at V and 7 bases at J, with 15 bases between the two ends. The CDR3 runs to 14 residues. The CDR3 bases are TGTGCCAGCAGTTTCGGGGCAGGGGCGTATGAAGCTTTCTTT. Its translation is CASSFGAGAYEAFF.

At least ten counts were recorded for this clonotype. This rearrangement joins TRBV20-1 to TRBJ2-1, with 10 bases that match TRBD1. This CDR3 spans 16 amino acids. From germline, CDR1 is DFQATT and CDR2 SNEGSKA (reference sequence). V lost 6 bases and J lost 7; bases outside the gene matches: 15. The CDR3 loop is CSAELVETGGRNEQFF. As DNA, the CDR3 is TGCAGTGCCGAGCTTGTGGAGACAGGGGGCCGGAATGAGCAGTTCTTC.

This clonotype was picked up a small number of times. The rearrangement links TRBV5-1 to TRBJ2-2, with TRBD1 matching 8 bases. The germline V gene has CDR1 SGHRS and CDR2 YFSETQ. CDR3 size: 16 residues. The V gene end was trimmed by 4 bases and the J gene end by 0 bases; junction bases not matched to a gene: 5. The CDR3 DNA reads TGCGCCAGCAGCCCCGACAGGGGATCGAACACCGGGGAGCTGTTTTTT. Translating it yields CASSPDRGSNTGELFF.

This clonotype was seen many times. A junction end diverges from the germline sequence, so it may reflect a read error. The chain carries TRBV27 and TRBJ1-5; D not resolved. In germline, CDR1 is MNHEY, CDR2 SMNVEV (reference sequence). The CDR3 totals 13 residues. The CDR3 spells CASSSGSGQPQNF. The CDR3, as DNA: TGTGCCAGCAGTTCTGGATCGGGTCAGCCCCAGAATTTT.

In its sample, this clonotype was seen many times. V gene TRBV3-1 combines with J gene TRBJ2-3, with D possibly being TRBD1 (6 bases). Trimming took 3 bases from V and 4 from J, leaving 11 bases between them. The CDR3 totals 14 residues. CDR1 and CDR2 (germline): LGHDT, YNNKEL (reference sequence). The DNA of the CDR3 is TGTGCCAGCAGCCAGGGGGCCCCCCCAGATACGCAGTATTTT. This codes for CASSQGAPPDTQYF.

V is TRBV5-1 and J is TRBJ2-3; D might be TRBD2 (5 bases). The germline gives CDR1 SGHRS, CDR2 YFSETQ. V lost 0 bases, J lost 2 bases, and 13 bases lay in between. CDR3 length equals 16 residues. The chain's CDR3 is CASSLGSGPLTDTQYF. CDR3 coding DNA: TGCGCCAGCAGCTTGGGAAGCGGCCCCCTCACAGATACGCAGTATTTT.

DNA for the CDR3: TGCAGTGCTAGGGAGGGGGTTGAGCAGTTCTTC. Translation: CSAREGVEQFF. V usage is TRBV20-1 and J usage is TRBJ2-1; D may be TRBD1 or TRBD2 (6 bases each). Trimming cost V 3 bases and J 9 bases, with 9 bases left between them. The germline V gene has CDR1 DFQATT and CDR2 SNEGSKA (reference sequence). The CDR3 is 11 residues long.

The CDR3 DNA follows: TGTGCCAGCAGCCCTCGACTAGCCACAGATACGCAGTATTTT. Protein: CASSPRLATDTQYF. V usage is TRBV7-8 and J usage is TRBJ2-3; the match to TRBD2 covers 7 bases. The V gene end was trimmed by 5 bases and the J gene end by 2 bases; junction bases not matched to a gene: 4. The CDR3 is 14 residues long. Germline CDR1 is SGHVS and CDR2 is FQNEAQ.

In its sample, this clonotype was seen many times. The chain combines TRBV27 with TRBJ2-5; D possibly corresponds to TRBD1 (6 bases). Per the germline V gene, CDR1 is MNHEY and CDR2 is SMNVEV (reference sequence). V shed 4 bases and J shed 4 bases, with 10 bases lying between them. The CDR3 runs 13 residues. This chain's CDR3 is CASSSQGRETQYF. The CDR3 DNA sequence: TGTGCCAGCAGTTCACAGGGACGAGAGACCCAGTACTTC.

Many counts were recorded for this clonotype. The CDR3 nucleotides read TGTGCCAGCAGTTACGACGGCTTCTACGAGCAGTACGTC. It codes for CASSYDGFYEQYV. This chain uses TRBV6-6 with TRBJ2-7, with D hard to call. V was shortened by 2 bases and J by 3 bases, with 8 bases between the two germline ends. This CDR3 is built from 13 residues. Germline loops: CDR1 MNHNY, CDR2 SVGAGI (reference sequence).

There are many counts of this clonotype. This chain connects TRBV5-1 to TRBJ1-2; D unresolved. The V gene lost 3 bases and the J gene lost 0 bases, with 9 bases spanning the gap. Germline lookup yields CDR1 SGHRS and CDR2 YFSETQ. This CDR3 has 14 amino acids. CDR3 coding DNA: TGCGCCAGCAGCTGGAAAGAAGCTAACTATGGCTACACCTTC. This codes for CASSWKEANYGYTF.

This clonotype was observed at least ten times. The chain carries TRBV7-9 and TRBJ1-2; unclear D gene. Per germline, CDR1 SEHNR and CDR2 FQNEAQ (reference sequence). This CDR3 comprises 15 residues. V lost 1 base, J lost 0 bases, and 9 bases lay in between. CDR3 in amino acids: CASSLGRRANYGYTF. The CDR3 nucleotides read TGTGCCAGCAGCTTAGGCAGGCGAGCTAACTATGGCTACACCTTC.

This clonotype has at least ten counts. The V gene is TRBV12-3 or TRBV12-4, the J gene TRBJ1-1; no clear D. This CDR3 has 14 amino acids. The germline V and J ends were trimmed by 7 bases and 5 bases, with 17 bases remaining between them. CDR3: CASTPWQVGTEAFF. CDR3 in DNA: TGTGCCAGCACCCCATGGCAGGTGGGGACTGAAGCTTTCTTT.

The sample holds many counts of this clonotype. The chain uses TRBV20-1 and TRBJ1-5; no definite D call. Germline CDR1 and CDR2: DFQATT and SNEGSKA (reference sequence). The CDR3 length is 17 residues. V lost 0 bases and J 0 bases, leaving 15 bases between the germline ends. The CDR3 reads CSARDGFAPVSNQPQHF. In nucleotides, the CDR3 is TGCAGTGCTAGAGACGGGTTCGCGCCCGTTAGCAATCAGCCCCAGCATTTT.

This chain uses TRBV27 with TRBJ2-7; D possibly corresponds to TRBD1 (6 bases). The germline V gene encodes CDR1 MNHEY and CDR2 SMNVEV (reference sequence). The CDR3 extends over 13 amino acids. With 3 bases removed from V and 3 bases from J, the gap between germline ends came to 9 bases. Here the CDR3 reads CASSFGQLYEQYF. The CDR3 nucleotides read TGTGCCAGCAGTTTCGGACAGCTCTACGAGCAGTACTTC.

The chain combines TRBV9 with TRBJ2-1; TRBD2 aligns across 7 bases. The germline gives CDR1 SGDLS, CDR2 YYNGEE. V was pared by 0 bases and J by 1 base, with 4 bases of the junction left unmatched. The CDR3 is 16 residues long. The CDR3 loop reads CASSVGQAGSYNEQFF. In DNA form, the CDR3 reads TGTGCCAGCAGCGTAGGTCAAGCGGGGTCCTACAATGAGCAGTTCTTC.